These 17 T cell receptor beta chains were sequenced from one sample in a study of cytomegalovirus exposure and HLA in healthy donors. 60 Vbeta and 13 Jbeta primers were used in PCR. Only in-frame clones appear in the TCRdb table, and some are missing; sequencing was by immunoSEQ multiplex PCR. The table includes some 200,000 clones, 70% to 80% detected once. The sample comprised PBMCs. All receptors come from a male donor in good health and CMV-seropositive.

This rearrangement joins TRBV2 to TRBJ1-5, with 7 positions matching TRBD1. The germline CDR1 and CDR2 sequences are SNHLY and FYNNEI. CDR3 size: 14 residues. V shed 7 bases, J shed 3 bases, and the junction held 6 bases outside the gene matches. The CDR3 spells CASTLDRFNQPQHF. The CDR3 DNA reads TGTGCCAGCACCCTGGACAGGTTCAATCAGCCCCAGCATTTT.

This clone was seen more than once but under ten times. Other DNA sequences in the sample encode the same CDR3. The CDR3 reads CASSPREGEKLFF. The CDR3 DNA is TGTGCCAGCAGTCCCAGGGAGGGGGAAAAACTGTTTTTT. The chain carries TRBV6-5 and TRBJ1-4; D might be TRBD1 (5 bases). With 5 bases removed from V and 8 bases from J, the gap between germline ends came to 12 bases. Germline V CDR1 and CDR2: MNHEY, SVGAGI. The CDR3 loop spans 13 amino acids.

The table lists this clone with a few counts. The CDR3 spells CASSHEGQANTIYF. The CDR3 DNA reads TGTGCCAGCAGCCATGAGGGACAGGCTAACACCATATATTTT. The rearrangement links TRBV7-9 to TRBJ1-3; 8 bases align to TRBD1. CDR3 length: 14 amino acids. Germline loops: CDR1 SEHNR, CDR2 FQNEAQ (reference sequence). Unmatched junction bases numbered 7, after V lost 5 bases and J lost 7 bases. The full variable domain, in which reference TRBV7-9 and TRBJ1-3 provide the parts outside the CDR3, is DTGVSQNPRHKITKRGQNVTFRCDPISEHNRLYWYRQTLGQGPEFLTYFQNEAQLEKSRLLSDRFSAERPKGSFSTLEIQRTEQGDSAMYLCASSHEGQANTIYFGEGSWLTVV.

The V gene is TRBV29-1, the J gene TRBJ2-5; D might be TRBD2 (6 bases). Germline V gives CDR1 SQVTM, CDR2 ANQGSEA. V was shortened by 7 bases and J by 4 bases, with 19 bases between the two germline ends. CDR3 length: 14 amino acids. The CDR3 protein is CSATTGSNRETQYF. CDR3 in DNA: TGCAGCGCCACTACCGGGAGCAATAGAGAGACCCAGTACTTC.

In regard to this clone: Other DNA sequences in the sample encode the same CDR3. The chain combines TRBV7-2 with TRBJ2-3; 8 nucleotides line up with TRBD2. Germline loops: CDR1 SGHTA, CDR2 FQGNSA. The CDR3 has 17 amino acids. The V gene end was trimmed by 5 bases and the J gene end by 1 base; junction bases not matched to a gene: 11. CDR3 loop: CASSQQLPGGGTDTQYF. As DNA, the CDR3 is TGTGCCAGCAGCCAACAGCTCCCGGGGGGGGGCACAGATACGCAGTATTTT.

The rearrangement joins TRBV6-5 to TRBJ2-7; 7 nucleotides align to TRBD1. J was trimmed by 7 bases and V by 5 bases; bases with no gene match: 8. CDR1 is MNHEY and CDR2 is SVGAGI in the germline V gene. The CDR3 totals 13 residues. CDR3 amino acids: CASSPGTDTEQYF. The CDR3 coding sequence is TGTGCCAGCAGTCCCGGGACAGACACAGAGCAGTACTTC.

This clone was observed once. V usage is TRBV7-2 and J usage is TRBJ2-1; 8 positions match TRBD2. The CDR3 has 15 residues. Per the germline V gene, CDR1 is SGHTA and CDR2 is FQGNSA. With 0 bases clipped from V and 6 bases from J, the junction kept 4 bases outside the gene matches. CDR3 in DNA: TGTGCCAGCAGCTTAGCTTTAGCGGGGAGCAATGAGCAGTTCTTC. It codes for CASSLALAGSNEQFF.

This sequence joins TRBV15 and TRBJ2-7; D not resolved. CDR1 is LNHNV and CDR2 is YYDKDF in the germline V gene (reference sequence). CDR3 size: 14 residues. The ends were cut back, 0 bases at V and 0 bases at J, with 6 bases in the middle. The CDR3 bases are TGTGCCACCAGCAGAGACAGGCCCTCCTACGAGCAGTACTTC. Encoded protein: CATSRDRPSYEQYF.

CDR3 sequence (DNA): TGTGCCATCAGTGAGTCGTTAGGGGAAAGGGGCAAACTGTTTTTT. It yields the protein CAISESLGERGKLFF. V usage is TRBV10-3 and J usage is TRBJ1-4; D is perhaps TRBD1 (5 bases). V was clipped by 0 bases and J by 11 bases, with 16 bases between them. The CDR3 spans 15 residues. Per germline, CDR1 ENHRY and CDR2 SYGVKD.

This clone showed up just a few times. The CDR3 region is CASSPVAGGTTEQYF. Written as DNA, the CDR3 is TGTGCCAGCAGTCCCGTGGCGGGGGGGACGACGGAGCAGTACTTC. V is TRBV27 and J is TRBJ2-7; 9 nucleotides line up with TRBD2. CDR3 length: 15 amino acids. V shed 5 bases, J shed 7 bases, and the junction held 12 bases outside the gene matches. In germline, CDR1 is MNHEY, CDR2 SMNVEV (reference sequence).

V is TRBV19 and J is TRBJ1-4; 7 positions match TRBD1. The CDR3 runs to 15 residues. Per germline, CDR1 LNHDA and CDR2 SQIVND (reference sequence). V shed 1 base and J 13 bases; nucleotides not matched to a gene: 12. DNA for the CDR3: TGTGCCAGTAGTATAGGTGGCAGGGGGATCGATAGACTGTTTTTT. Residues: CASSIGGRGIDRLFF.

The chain carries TRBV27 and TRBJ2-7; possible D gene TRBD2, 7 bases. V was shortened by 6 bases and J by 7 bases, with 28 bases between the two germline ends. This CDR3 contains 17 residues. Germline loops: CDR1 MNHEY, CDR2 SMNVEV (reference sequence). The CDR3 DNA is TGTGCCAGCAGACAGGGACGCGGGAGAATGTCTTTGGGAGAGCAGTACTTC. It is translated as CASRQGRGRMSLGEQYF.

This clone was recorded a few times. The chain has TRBV7-2 and TRBJ2-7; perhaps TRBD2 as D (5 bases). CDR3 length: 14 amino acids. CDR1 SGHTA and CDR2 FQGNSA come from the germline V gene. Trimming left V 5 bases short and J 2 bases short, with 13 bases between. The CDR3 spells CASSAPGFAYEQYF. CDR3 nucleotide sequence: TGTGCCAGCAGCGCCCCGGGATTCGCCTACGAGCAGTACTTC.

CDR3 DNA sequence: TGCGCCAGCAGCCCCTGGTATGAGGAGGGGGAGACCCAGTACTTC. This encodes CASSPWYEEGETQYF. The V gene is TRBV5-1, the J gene TRBJ2-5; tentative D call: TRBD2 (6 bases). The CDR3 extends over 15 amino acids. V gave up 4 bases and J gave up 5 bases, with 18 bases separating them. Germline loops: CDR1 SGHRS, CDR2 YFSETQ.

The J gene is TRBJ1-5, the V gene TRBV6-1; perhaps TRBD1 as D (6 bases). The CDR3 covers 14 residues. Trimming removed 6 bases from V and 4 bases from J, with 13 bases in between. Germline V gives CDR1 MNHNS, CDR2 SASEGT. The CDR3 is CASRDGTLNQPQHF. The CDR3 region has the DNA TGTGCCAGCAGAGATGGGACATTGAATCAGCCCCAGCATTTT.

The J gene is TRBJ2-5, the V gene TRBV7-2; 7 positions agree with TRBD1. The V gene's germline CDR1 is SGHTA and CDR2 FQGNSA. This CDR3 is built from 13 residues. The trim removed 4 bases at V and 4 bases at J, leaving 3 bases unmatched. CDR3 in DNA: TGTGCCAGCAGCTACTACAGGGGAGAGACCCAGTACTTC. Translation gives CASSYYRGETQYF.

This chain joins TRBV9 and TRBJ1-2; 7 bases map to TRBD1. The germline V gene has CDR1 SGDLS and CDR2 YYNGEE. V shed 0 bases and J 2 bases; nucleotides not matched to a gene: 7. The CDR3 covers 16 residues. The CDR3 sequence: CASSVDFETGNYGYTF. The CDR3 nucleotides are TGTGCCAGCAGCGTAGATTTCGAGACAGGGAACTATGGCTACACCTTC.